This T cell receptor beta chain comes out of a study of blood T cell repertoires in COVID-19. Overall study context: Specimens from acute and convalescent COVID-19 originated in the United States, Italy and Spain.

As handled by the study authors: Amplification of reference gene primers was used by the study to estimate nucleated cell counts. This table comes from immunoSEQ multiplex PCR, and its TCRdb copy is limited to in-frame clones, with some not included. That table supplies the V and J calls and clone size; D and trimming were determined from the DNA. The data hold some 70,000 clones, with nearly 90% observed a single time. CDR3 size: 13 residues. Germline values: CDR1 SEHNR, CDR2 FQNEAQ (reference sequence). J gave up 7 bases and V 6 bases, and 8 bases lay outside the gene matches. This clonotype was obtained from a man in his fifties with active COVID-19. J is TRBJ1-2 and V is TRBV7-9, with 7 bases fitting TRBD1. The sequencing sample was made of peripheral blood. CDR3: CASSSDRVVGYTF. In DNA form, the CDR3 reads TGTGCCAGCAGTTCCGACAGGGTAGTTGGCTACACCTTC.